The present TCR beta chain was sequenced within a study of identical twins. Whole-study findings and limits: Twin pairs had excess sharing that was weaker in beta out-of-frame sequences. In cord blood, abundant beta clonotypes had fewer insertions; memory showed no trend.

Germline loops: CDR1 DFQATT, CDR2 SNEGSKA (reference sequence). The CDR3 totals 13 residues. The junction had 3 bases not matched to a gene; V was cut back by 7 bases and J by 0 bases. As regards this clonotype: Its specificity is not known.

TCRdb used MiXCR to reprocess the 5' RACE reads, holding one entry per CDR3 protein. The table includes about 720,000 distinct CDR3 sequences, 8.6% detected once. This sample was also put to use in a study of yellow fever vaccine responses in identical twins.

The receptor comes from a woman between 18 and 30 years old in good health. This chain uses TRBV20-1 with TRBJ2-3; 8 bases are shared with TRBD2. The sequencing sample was made of PBMCs. CDR3 DNA sequence: TGCAGTGTAGCGGGACCTAGCACAGATACGCAGTATTTT. Translated: CSVAGPSTDTQYF.